The clone carrying this TCR beta chain was counted a few times. From germline, CDR1 is MNHEY and CDR2 SMNVEV (reference sequence). The V end lost 2 bases, the J end lost 3 bases, and 8 bases lay between the germline ends. This CDR3 contains 13 residues. These data belong to a study of T cells in tumors after PD-1 blockade. The data were produced by immunoSEQ multiplex PCR, yet TCRdb's version contains in-frame clones alone and is incomplete. The repertoire includes around 45,000 clones, around four fifths of them detected once, and 8% to 10% sits in the top ten. The V gene is TRBV27, the J gene TRBJ2-7, with D hard to call. The specimen was PBMCs, collected before anti-PD-1 therapy. The receptor was derived from a human donor with advanced basal cell or squamous cell carcinoma (not recorded which). The CDR3 here is CASSLQEHYEQYF. CDR3 nucleotide sequence: TGTGCCAGCAGTTTACAGGAACACTACGAGCAGTACTTC.